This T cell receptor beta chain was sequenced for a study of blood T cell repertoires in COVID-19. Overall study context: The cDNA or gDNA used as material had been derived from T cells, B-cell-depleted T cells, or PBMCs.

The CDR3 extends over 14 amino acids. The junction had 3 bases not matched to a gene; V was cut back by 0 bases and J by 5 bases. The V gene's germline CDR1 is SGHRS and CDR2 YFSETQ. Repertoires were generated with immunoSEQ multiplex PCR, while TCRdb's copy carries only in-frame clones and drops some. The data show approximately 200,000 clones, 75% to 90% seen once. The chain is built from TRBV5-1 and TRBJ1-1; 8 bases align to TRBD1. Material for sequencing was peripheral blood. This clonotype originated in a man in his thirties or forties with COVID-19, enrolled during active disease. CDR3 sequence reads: CASSLGQGQTEAFF. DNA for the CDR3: TGCGCCAGCAGCTTGGGACAGGGGCAGACTGAAGCTTTCTTT. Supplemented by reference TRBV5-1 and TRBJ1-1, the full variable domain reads KAGVTQTPRYLIKTRGQQVTLSCSPISGHRSVSWYQQTPGQGLQFLFEYFSETQRNKGNFPGRFSGRQFSNSRSEMNVSTLELGDSALYLCASSLGQGQTEAFFGQGTRLTVV.